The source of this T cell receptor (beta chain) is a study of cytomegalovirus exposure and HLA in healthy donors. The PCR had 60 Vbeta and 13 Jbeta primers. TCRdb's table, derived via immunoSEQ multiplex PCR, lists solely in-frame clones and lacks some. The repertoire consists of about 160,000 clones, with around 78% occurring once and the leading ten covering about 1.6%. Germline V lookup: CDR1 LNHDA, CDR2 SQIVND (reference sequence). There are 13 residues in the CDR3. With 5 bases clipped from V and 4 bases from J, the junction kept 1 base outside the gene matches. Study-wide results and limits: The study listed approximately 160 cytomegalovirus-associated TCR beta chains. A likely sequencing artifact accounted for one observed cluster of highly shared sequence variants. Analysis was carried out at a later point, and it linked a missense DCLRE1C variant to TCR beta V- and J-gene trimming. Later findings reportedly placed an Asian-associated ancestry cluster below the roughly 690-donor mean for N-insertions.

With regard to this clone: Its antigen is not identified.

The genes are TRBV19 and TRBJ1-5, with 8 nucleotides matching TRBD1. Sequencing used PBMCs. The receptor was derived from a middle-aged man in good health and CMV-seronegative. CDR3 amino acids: CASSRQGNQPQHF. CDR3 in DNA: TGTGCCAGTAGTCGACAGGGGAATCAGCCCCAGCATTTT. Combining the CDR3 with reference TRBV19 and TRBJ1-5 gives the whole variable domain DGGITQSPKYLFRKEGQNVTLSCEQNLNHDAMYWYRQDPGQGLRLIYYSQIVNDFQKGDIAEGYSVSREKKESFPLTVTSAQKNPTAFYLCASSRQGNQPQHFGDGTRLSIL.